What follows are 27 T cell receptor beta chains derived from one specimen sequenced in a study of cytomegalovirus exposure and HLA in healthy donors. The PCR employed 60 Vbeta primers together with 13 Jbeta primers. Sequencing used immunoSEQ multiplex PCR; TCRdb keeps in-frame clones, though not all of them. The sample has 170,000 or so clones; approximately 80% are singletons. Sequencing used PBMCs. These TCRs come from a male donor in good health and CMV-seropositive.

The chain carries TRBV19 and TRBJ2-5, with TRBD2 identical over 8 bases. The J call may be mistaken, given a closer DNA end match to TRBJ2-7. Germline V gives CDR1 LNHDA, CDR2 SQIVND (reference sequence). The CDR3 has 13 residues. CDR3 nucleotide sequence: TGTGCCAGCGCTTCCAGCGGGAGCTACGAGCAGTACTTC. Translation: CASASSGSYEQYF.

The chain joins TRBV21-1 to TRBJ2-7; the table's D call, TRBD2, was not checked against the DNA. TRBV21-1 is designated a pseudogene. This CDR3 is built from 15 residues. In DNA form, the CDR3 reads TGTGCCAGCAGAACCGAGCGGGAGGAGGCGGCCGAGCAGTACTTC. This gives the protein CASRTEREEAAEQYF.

The rearrangement uses TRBV7-9 and TRBJ2-1; TRBD2 aligns across 10 bases. This CDR3 region has 15 residues. V was pared by 3 bases and J by 6 bases, with 5 bases of the junction left unmatched. Per germline, CDR1 SEHNR and CDR2 FQNEAQ (reference sequence). The CDR3 region is CASSLLAGESNEQFF. CDR3 bases: TGTGCCAGCAGCTTGCTAGCGGGAGAGTCCAATGAGCAGTTCTTC.

The J gene is TRBJ1-4, the V gene TRBV7-6; TRBD1 matches at 8 bases. Germline loops: CDR1 SGHVS, CDR2 FNYEAQ. This CDR3 contains 16 residues. The J segment lost 3 bases and the V segment lost 4 bases, leaving 7 bases of the junction unmatched. The CDR3: CASSSGQGRANEKLFF. In nucleotides, the CDR3 is TGTGCCAGCAGCTCAGGACAGGGACGAGCTAATGAAAAACTGTTTTTT.

V gene TRBV28 combines with J gene TRBJ2-2; D might be TRBD2 (6 bases). The germline gives CDR1 MDHEN, CDR2 SYDVKM. This CDR3 is built from 14 residues. V lost 10 bases to trimming and J lost 0 bases, with 12 bases between them. The CDR3 nucleotides are TGTGCCATCCCTGGCGGGGCGAACACCGGGGAGCTGTTTTTT. It is translated as CAIPGGANTGELFF.

The rearrangement uses TRBV27 and TRBJ2-3, with TRBD2 matching 9 bases. The V gene end was trimmed by 2 bases and the J gene end by 3 bases; junction bases not matched to a gene: 9. Germline CDR1 reads MNHEY; CDR2 reads SMNVEV (reference sequence). This CDR3 region has 17 residues. The CDR3 here is CASSLGSRLAGTDTQYF. The CDR3 DNA is TGTGCCAGCAGTTTAGGGAGTCGGCTAGCGGGAACAGATACGCAGTATTTT.

V and J are TRBV9 and TRBJ2-3, with a possible D match to TRBD2 (6 bases). The germline CDR1 and CDR2 sequences are SGDLS and YYNGEE. The CDR3 length is 12 residues. Trimming left V 3 bases short and J 9 bases short, with 11 bases between. CDR3 bases: TGTGCCAGCAGCGCATCTAGCGACACGCAGTATTTT. It yields the protein CASSASSDTQYF.

The chain links TRBV7-2 to TRBJ2-7; perhaps TRBD2 as D (6 bases). The CDR3 is 12 amino acids. Germline values: CDR1 SGHTA, CDR2 FQGNSA. V dropped 8 bases and J dropped 3 bases, with 11 bases sitting between them. This CDR3 is CASGKAGYEQYF. For the CDR3, the DNA is TGTGCCAGCGGCAAAGCGGGCTACGAGCAGTACTTC.

This rearrangement joins TRBV5-6 to TRBJ2-7, with no clear D. V lost 3 bases, J lost 6 bases, and 10 bases lay in between. The germline gives CDR1 SGHDT, CDR2 YYEEEE. The CDR3 length is 12 residues. In DNA, the CDR3 is TGTGCCAGCAGCTCTAACCCGCGCGAGCAGTACTTC. This codes for CASSSNPREQYF. Full variable domain (rest looked up from reference TRBV5-6 and TRBJ2-7): DAGVTQSPTHLIKTRGQQVTLRCSPKSGHDTVSWYQQALGQGPQFIFQYYEEEERQRGNFPDRFSGHQFPNYSSELNVNALLLGDSALYLCASSSNPREQYFGPGTRLTVT.

This clone showed up just once. The chain joins TRBV5-1 to TRBJ2-3, with 10 bases aligning to TRBD2. The CDR3 covers 16 residues. Losses at the gene ends were 3 bases for V and 4 bases for J; bases not matched to a gene: 8. Looked up from germline, CDR1 is SGHRS and CDR2 is YFSETQ. The CDR3 DNA follows: TGCGCCAGCAGCTCACAGCTAGCGGGAGCGTCAGATACGCAGTATTTT. This translates into CASSSQLAGASDTQYF.

This clone has only a few counts. This sequence joins TRBV6-1 and TRBJ1-5; TRBD1 matches at 9 bases. Per germline, CDR1 MNHNS and CDR2 SASEGT. This CDR3 comprises 15 residues. Trimming cost V 8 bases and J 6 bases; bases outside gene matches: 11. The CDR3 DNA is TGTGCCAGCTCAATGGGACAGGGAGGAGGTCAGCCCCAGCATTTT. Its protein product is CASSMGQGGGQPQHF.

V usage is TRBV18 and J usage is TRBJ1-5, with D maybe TRBD1 (5 bases). This CDR3 contains 14 residues. Germline V gene data show CDR1 as KGHSH and CDR2 as LQKENI. V was shortened by 8 bases and J by 7 bases, with 18 bases between the two germline ends. The CDR3 DNA is TGTGCCAGCCGACGTAGGGACTCCCAGCAGCCCCAGCATTTT. It specifies CASRRRDSQQPQHF. Combining the CDR3 with reference TRBV18 and TRBJ1-5 gives the whole variable domain NAGVMQNPRHLVRRRGQEARLRCSPMKGHSHVYWYRQLPEEGLKFMVYLQKENIIDESGMPKERFSAEFPKEGPSILRIQQVVRGDSAAYFCASRRRDSQQPQHFGDGTRLSIL.

This rearrangement joins TRBV18 to TRBJ1-1; tentative D call: TRBD1 (5 bases). Germline-derived CDR1 and CDR2 are KGHSH and LQKENI. Trimming removed 2 bases at V and 3 bases at J, with 13 bases between. This CDR3 spans 15 amino acids. CDR3 sequence reads: CASSPRTIRDTEAFF. DNA for the CDR3: TGTGCCAGCTCACCAAGGACAATACGGGACACTGAAGCTTTCTTT.

This clone was observed a single time. This chain links TRBV7-6 with TRBJ2-1; 9 bases are a match to TRBD2. Germline V CDR1 and CDR2: SGHVS, FNYEAQ. Trimming took 3 bases from V and 9 from J; bases not matched to a gene: 12. This CDR3 comprises 16 residues. The CDR3 DNA is TGTGCCAGCAGCTTGGGACACGGCGGGAGGGAGGCTGAGCAGTTCTTC. It encodes CASSLGHGGREAEQFF.

This clone has a single count. V gene TRBV10-3 combines with J gene TRBJ2-1, with TRBD2 matching over 11 bases. V shed 5 bases and J 11 bases; nucleotides not matched to a gene: 11. The germline CDR1 and CDR2 sequences are ENHRY and SYGVKD. The CDR3 is 15 amino acids. Here the CDR3 reads CAISIASGRSGKQFF. The CDR3 DNA follows: TGTGCCATCAGTATCGCTAGCGGGAGGAGCGGAAAGCAGTTCTTC.

V and J are TRBV27 and TRBJ2-5; weak D call: TRBD1 (5 bases). With the DNA end fitting TRBJ2-7 better, the J assignment may be wrong. CDR3 size: 16 residues. Per germline, CDR1 MNHEY and CDR2 SMNVEV (reference sequence). The DNA of the CDR3 is TGTGCCAGCAGTTTATCCCCCCCGGACATCTCCTACGAGCAGTACTTC. The encoded protein is CASSLSPPDISYEQYF.

This clone was recorded only once. V and J are TRBV7-6 and TRBJ1-1; no clear D. Germline-derived CDR1 and CDR2 are SGHVS and FNYEAQ. The V end lost 5 bases, the J end lost 6 bases, and 19 bases lay between the germline ends. The CDR3 is made up of 15 amino acids. This CDR3 reads CASSRSLGQKAEAFF. In DNA, the CDR3 is TGTGCCAGCAGCCGGTCGCTTGGGCAGAAGGCTGAAGCTTTCTTT.

The V call is TRBV7-9, the J call TRBJ1-5; the D is unclear. Trimming left V 5 bases short and J 4 bases short, with 6 bases between. The CDR3 extends over 12 amino acids. Germline assignment: CDR1 SEHNR and CDR2 FQNEAQ (reference sequence). This chain's CDR3 is CASSLLNQPQHF. The CDR3 DNA reads TGTGCCAGCAGCCTCCTAAATCAGCCCCAGCATTTT. Based on the CDR3 plus reference TRBV7-9 and TRBJ1-5, the full variable domain is DTGVSQNPRHKITKRGQNVTFRCDPISEHNRLYWYRQTLGQGPEFLTYFQNEAQLEKSRLLSDRFSAERPKGSFSTLEIQRTEQGDSAMYLCASSLLNQPQHFGDGTRLSIL.

The J gene is TRBJ2-1, the V gene TRBV5-1; TRBD2 agrees at 14 bases. The CDR3 length is 18 residues. Germline lookup yields CDR1 SGHRS and CDR2 YFSETQ. The junction had 11 bases not matched to a gene; V was cut back by 1 base and J by 8 bases. CDR3 nucleotide sequence: TGCGCCAGCAGCTTGACCGCGGGACTAGCGGGAGATTGGGATGAGCAGTTCTTC. Protein product: CASSLTAGLAGDWDEQFF.

This sequence joins TRBV11-2 and TRBJ1-5, with unresolved D. Germline V CDR1 and CDR2: SGHAT, FQNNGV. The CDR3 runs 15 residues. Deletions cut 4 bases from V and 0 bases from J, with 10 bases between. The CDR3 reads CASSSEAGSNQPQHF. CDR3 sequence (DNA): TGTGCCAGCAGCTCCGAAGCAGGTAGCAATCAGCCCCAGCATTTT.

The chain links TRBV7-2 to TRBJ2-3, with D maybe TRBD2 (6 bases). The CDR3 totals 15 residues. Germline V gene sequence: CDR1 SGHTA, CDR2 FQGNSA. Trimming removed 0 bases from V and 4 bases from J, with 11 bases in between. CDR3 DNA sequence: TGTGCCAGCAGCTTAGCCCCGGGAGCGTCAGATACGCAGTATTTT. Translating it yields CASSLAPGASDTQYF.

The rearrangement links TRBV7-2 to TRBJ2-1, with 10 positions matching TRBD2. Germline loops: CDR1 SGHTA, CDR2 FQGNSA. V trimming: 5 bases; J trimming: 0 bases; junction bases outside the gene matches: 7. There are 17 residues in the CDR3. CDR3 nucleotide sequence: TGTGCCAGCAGCGTACAACTAGCGGGGAGCTCCTACAATGAGCAGTTCTTC. Residues: CASSVQLAGSSYNEQFF.

This clone was found a few times. The chain joins TRBV9 to TRBJ2-1; tentative D call: TRBD2 (6 bases). The CDR3 spans 14 residues. V was pared by 5 bases and J by 4 bases, with 13 bases between. CDR1 is SGDLS and CDR2 is YYNGEE in the germline V gene. The CDR3 sequence: CASSPSGLYNEQFF. In DNA form, the CDR3 reads TGTGCCAGCAGTCCCTCGGGACTTTACAATGAGCAGTTCTTC.

CDR3 DNA sequence: TGTGCCAGCGGACGTAGCGGCGCCGGGGAGCTGTTTTTT. It is translated as CASGRSGAGELFF. The chain couples TRBV7-6 to TRBJ2-2, with D perhaps matching TRBD2 (6 bases). CDR3 length equals 13 residues. Germline CDR1 and CDR2: SGHVS and FNYEAQ. With 8 bases removed from V and 6 bases from J, the gap between germline ends came to 13 bases.

The rearrangement joins TRBV14 to TRBJ2-7, with unresolved D. Deletions cut 0 bases from V and 6 bases from J, with 21 bases between. CDR1 and CDR2 (germline): SGHDN, FVKESK. The CDR3 contains 17 residues. CDR3 amino acids: CASSQDTVLLSLREQYF. As DNA, the CDR3 is TGTGCCAGCAGCCAAGATACAGTTTTACTCTCTCTGCGCGAGCAGTACTTC. Full variable domain (missing parts from reference TRBV14 and TRBJ2-7): EAGVTQFPSHSVIEKGQTVTLRCDPISGHDNLYWYRRVMGKEIKFLLHFVKESKQDESGMPNNRFLAERTGGTYSTLKVQPAELEDSGVYFCASSQDTVLLSLREQYFGPGTRLTVT.

The V and J genes are TRBV5-4 and TRBJ2-5, with TRBD2 identical over 9 bases. The CDR3 consists of 15 residues. Per germline, CDR1 SGHNT and CDR2 YYREEE (reference sequence). Losses at the gene ends were 0 bases for V and 4 bases for J; bases not matched to a gene: 4. DNA of the CDR3: TGTGCCAGCAGCTTGGCTAGCGGGGCTGTAGAGACCCAGTACTTC. Translated, it gives CASSLASGAVETQYF.

V and J are TRBV5-1 and TRBJ2-7, with 12 bases fitting TRBD2. V was pared by 0 bases and J by 4 bases, with 2 bases of the junction left unmatched. Germline CDR1 is SGHRS and CDR2 is YFSETQ. CDR3 length: 15 residues. The DNA for the CDR3 is TGCGCCAGCAGCTTGGAACTAGCGGGAGGTTACGAGCAGTACTTC. Protein: CASSLELAGGYEQYF.